The T cell receptor (beta chain) under discussion was sequenced for a study of control samples from healthy donors and cancer patients. Germline CDR1 LNHDA, CDR2 SQIVND (reference sequence). The CDR3 extends over 15 amino acids. Unmatched junction bases numbered 11, after V lost 2 bases and J lost 8 bases. Only in-frame clones appear in the TCRdb table, and some are missing; sequencing was by immunoSEQ multiplex PCR. The sample lists fewer than 65,000 clones; about four fifths were seen once. This sequence joins TRBV19 and TRBJ1-2; TRBD1 matches at 7 bases. This clonotype originated in a man aged 65-85 years in good health. Sequenced material: blood. In DNA form, the CDR3 reads TGTGCCAGTAGTATAATGAGCCCGACAGGGAGCGGCTACACCTTC. Amino acid sequence: CASSIMSPTGSGYTF. Variable domain in full (rest from reference TRBV19 and TRBJ1-2): DGGITQSPKYLFRKEGQNVTLSCEQNLNHDAMYWYRQDPGQGLRLIYYSQIVNDFQKGDIAEGYSVSREKKESFPLTVTSAQKNPTAFYLCASSIMSPTGSGYTFGSGTRLTVV.